This TCR beta chain appears in the sequencing data of a study of blood T cells in healthy people across ages. The overall study: In model experiments, template switching was able to capture about one barcoded beta molecule for every two T cells that were present.

From germline, CDR1 is GTSNPN and CDR2 SVGIG (reference sequence). The CDR3 has 12 residues. The V segment lost 6 bases and the J segment 5 bases; nucleotides outside the gene matches: 6. Next came a second PCR, run for 7 to 11 cycles, which used a sample-barcoded 5' primer along with a J-beta primer mix. Each cDNA molecule was tagged by a template-switch adaptor with 12 random nucleotides. One entry per CDR3 protein results from TCRdb running MiXCR on the 5' RACE reads. Found here are about 670,000 distinct CDR3 sequences, approximately 40% of them singletons; the top ten hold roughly 30%. As regards this clonotype: As yet, its antigen is unknown.

Study-wide results and caveats: There was no known CMV status for donors, so expanded clonotype changes were possibly confounded. TCR beta diversity tracked closely with naive T cell percentage.

Sequencing was done on a sample of blood. The rearrangement joins TRBV30 to TRBJ2-5; TRBD1 matches 7 bases. The source of this sequence is a man older than 75 in good health. The CDR3 nucleotides are TGTGCCTGCTCAGGGGGACAGGAGACCCAGTACTTC. Encoded protein: CACSGGQETQYF.